This T cell receptor (beta chain) came from a study of blood T cell repertoires in COVID-19. On the study more broadly: Samples taken during acute and convalescent COVID-19 were collected in the United States, Italy and Spain. PBMCs, B-cell-depleted T cells, or T cells were the source of the cDNA or gDNA that made up the material.

Original processing notes: Nucleated cell number was recorded as an estimate derived from reference gene primer amplification. TCRdb's copy holds only in-frame clones and misses some; the assay was immunoSEQ multiplex PCR. V, J and clone size reflect that table, while D and trimming were determined from the DNA. The sample includes roughly 380,000 clones, more than 65% seen only once; the top ten take 0.85% to 1.2%. Germline-derived CDR1 and CDR2 are SGHKS and YYEKEE (reference sequence). This CDR3 is built from 14 residues. The V and J ends lost 6 bases and 8 bases respectively, with 19 bases between them.

The TCR originated in a human donor with acute or convalescent COVID-19. The donor label of this sample is uncertain. The rearrangement links TRBV5-5 to TRBJ2-3, with D perhaps matching TRBD2 (7 bases). Sequencing was performed on peripheral blood. Written as DNA, the CDR3 is TGTGCCAGCACCCTGGTGAGGGGGGGAGGTACGCAGTATTTT. It yields the protein CASTLVRGGGTQYF.